Sequencing of this T cell receptor beta chain was carried out in a study of shared clonotypes between healthy human individuals. Study conclusions and caveats: Collection of samples was limited to blood; tissue repertoires likely differ.

For unsorted PBMC, around 270 ng DNA per replicate equaled approximately 30,000 T cell genomes. TCRdb keeps only in-frame clones here, not all; method: immunoSEQ multiplex PCR. The sample holds roughly 500,000 clones; approximately 80% are singletons and the top ten take under 15%. Turning to this clone: The target antigen is unknown.

The source of this sequence is a middle-aged woman in good health. Some clones in this sample may be carry-over from other donors' samples. Sequencing was carried out using PBMCs.

This CDR3 is CASSLGPSAEQYF. The CDR3 region has the DNA TGTGCCAGCAGTTTAGGGCCATCGGCCGAGCAGTACTTC. The V and J genes are TRBV28 and TRBJ2-7; unclear D gene. The CDR3 runs 13 residues. Trimming stripped 2 bases from V and 6 bases from J, with 11 bases between. Germline V gene sequence: CDR1 MDHEN, CDR2 SYDVKM. Full variable domain (remainder filled in from reference TRBV28 and TRBJ2-7): DVKVTQSSRYLVKRTGEKVFLECVQDMDHENMFWYRQDPGLGLRLIYFSYDVKMKEKGDIPEGYSVSREKKERFSLILESASTNQTSMYLCASSLGPSAEQYFGPGTRLTVT.